This is a list of T cell receptor beta chains from one sample in a study of T cell changes during pregnancy in multiple sclerosis. Assay: immunoSEQ multiplex PCR; the TCRdb copy retains only in-frame clones and omits some. The sample carries some 85,000 clones, approximately 92% recorded once. The specimen comprised peripheral blood, sampled in the second trimester of pregnancy. All receptors come from a female donor in good health, enrolled as a control in a pregnancy study. Each CDR3 is given without its conserved first and last residue.

J gene	V gene	CDR3 protein
TRBJ2-7	TRBV6-5	ASSYRDRGTYEQY
TRBJ1-6	TRBV9	ASSVDRGNSPLH
TRBJ2-7	TRBV7-9	ASSPRGSNSYEQY
TRBJ2-2	TRBV29-1	SVEYDSITGELF
TRBJ1-3	TRBV2	ASSEHPVLSSGNTIY
TRBJ2-3	TRBV18	ASSRTGGTDTQY
TRBJ2-3	TRBV30	AWVRGHRGRTDTQY
TRBJ1-3	TRBV9	ASSVDGVVGNTIY
TRBJ1-4	TRBV4-3	ASSQDWGFEEKLF
TRBJ2-2	TRBV5-4	ASSSGLAVDTGELF
TRBJ1-1	TRBV11-2	ASSLTGVEAF
TRBJ1-2	TRBV11-2	ASRPTGQVNYGYT
TRBJ1-1	TRBV6-5	ASSYISWGDEAF
TRBJ2-1	TRBV14	ASSLRENEQF
TRBJ1-2	TRBV5-4	ASSSDSGSYGYT
TRBJ1-4	TRBV19	ASSPGATNEKLF
TRBJ1-1	TRBV19	ASSIVKNTEAF
TRBJ2-1	TRBV29-1	SVPGGFYNEQF
TRBJ1-2	TRBV27	ASSLLRGLDYGYT
TRBJ2-5	TRBV14	ASSQVTGNGETQY
TRBJ1-6	TRBV5-1	ASSSGTDSNSPLH
TRBJ1-1	TRBV6-6	ASSPQGRNTEAF
TRBJ1-2	TRBV9	ASSVSTANRVGYT
TRBJ2-7	TRBV6-6	ASSQGQGAGEQY
TRBJ1-1	TRBV7-8	ASSPRAGYTEAF
TRBJ1-6	TRBV5-4	ASSRDGSSYNSPLH
TRBJ2-5	TRBV30	AWSVRAGGRETQY
TRBJ2-1	TRBV7-9	ASSQPTGGVEQF
TRBJ1-5	TRBV4-3	ASSQDIGEGSQPQH
TRBJ2-7	TRBV4-2	ASSQDWGQSSYEQY
TRBJ1-4	TRBV7-2	ASRRGSNEKLF
TRBJ2-3	TRBV7-3	ASSEGGSTDTQY
TRBJ1-3	TRBV13	ASSLGRTTGNTIY
TRBJ2-7	TRBV4-3	ASSPGTGATEQY
TRBJ1-5	TRBV19	ASSMGAGALSNQPQH
TRBJ1-4	TRBV7-9	ASSLSPGMNYEKLF
TRBJ1-1	TRBV11-3	ASSSGQEWGDTEAF
TRBJ1-2	TRBV2	ASSESRDRGPGYT
TRBJ1-2	TRBV5-1	ASSSQGENYGYT
TRBJ1-6	TRBV4-3	ASSLPRDFLSSYNSPLH
TRBJ2-5	TRBV7-2	ASSLERETQY
TRBJ2-1	TRBV7-2	ASSLPGGSWNEQF
TRBJ1-1	TRBV19	ASTRQNTEAF
TRBJ1-5	TRBV10-3	AISEGAGNQPQH
TRBJ1-2	TRBV7-3	ASSSSGTGGYT
TRBJ1-3	TRBV7-2	ASSTRTNPTIY